The entry below gives a single TCR beta chain sequence along with its context. The target antigen is unknown. These data originate in a study of T cells after posttransplantation cyclophosphamide. Findings and limits, study-wide: Donor CD8+ memory clones often dominated recipient blood repertoires at later times. Tissue-infiltrating T cells from skin or gut overlapped little with blood T cells. Recipient CMV seropositivity and CMV reactivation strongly tracked TRB clonality.

Germline-derived CDR1 and CDR2 are SGHNT and YYREEE (reference sequence). This CDR3 contains 15 residues. The germline V and J ends were trimmed by 0 bases and 0 bases, with 8 bases remaining between them. TCRdb's table, derived via immunoSEQ multiplex PCR, lists solely in-frame clones and lacks some. This sample has about 32,000 clones; 85% to 90% occur once, and the top ten carry about 16%. The specimen sequenced was PBMCs. The chain links TRBV5-4 to TRBJ2-3; D ambiguous. This TCR was sampled from a woman between 35 and 50 years old with a blood cancer, CMV-positive, and with a related stem cell donor. This CDR3 is CASSLEAASTDTQYF. CDR3 DNA sequence: TGTGCCAGCAGCTTGGAGGCGGCTAGCACAGATACGCAGTATTTT.